The 18 T cell receptor beta chains presented below share a single source sample, sequenced in a study of T cells expressing NK-cell markers. TCRdb reprocessed the 5' RACE reads, with one entry per CDR3 protein and no DNA. This sample contains about 120,000 distinct CDR3 sequences. The specimen sequenced was blood T cells: a sorted CD56 or NKG2C T cell subset, CD4+ or CD8+ T cells, or bulk PBMC T cells (not recorded which). These receptors all come from a woman aged 18 to 75 in good health.

The V and J genes are TRBV7-9 and TRBJ2-1; TCRdb gives TRBD2 as the D gene, but with no DNA this cannot be confirmed. Germline CDR1 reads SEHNR; CDR2 reads FQNEAQ (reference sequence). The CDR3 contains 16 residues. The CDR3 sequence: CASSLLTSGRYNEQFF.

This chain links TRBV20-1 with TRBJ2-2; TCRdb returns TRBD2, unconfirmable since there is no DNA. This CDR3 has 19 residues. Germline V gives CDR1 DFQATT, CDR2 SNEGSKA (reference sequence). The CDR3 loop reads CSARPKLAATRTNTGELFF.

V is TRBV24-1 and J is TRBJ2-1. The CDR3 is 11 amino acids. CDR1 is KGHDR and CDR2 is SFDVKD in the germline V gene. The CDR3 sequence is CATSDSYEQFF.

The chain employs TRBV20-1 and TRBJ2-1; TCRdb designates TRBD2, a call that cannot be tested without DNA. The CDR3 spans 14 residues. The germline gives CDR1 DFQATT, CDR2 SNEGSKA (reference sequence). The chain's CDR3 is CSATLAGAYNEQFF.

This chain links TRBV7-9 with TRBJ1-5; TCRdb returns TRBD1, unconfirmable since there is no DNA. The CDR3 sequence is 13 residues long. Per germline, CDR1 SEHNR and CDR2 FQNEAQ (reference sequence). The CDR3 is CASSLPQGQPQHF.

The rearrangement uses TRBV5-6 and TRBJ1-5; absent DNA, TCRdb's TRBD1 call cannot be checked. Germline lookup yields CDR1 SGHDT and CDR2 YYEEEE. CDR3 length: 15 residues. The CDR3 protein is CASSLVGQLNQPQHF.

The chain employs TRBV27 and TRBJ2-3; the D call from TCRdb, TRBD2, cannot be confirmed without DNA. The V gene's germline CDR1 is MNHEY and CDR2 SMNVEV (reference sequence). The CDR3 runs to 16 residues. This CDR3 reads CASSTLMGGEEDTQYF.

The rearrangement links TRBV19 to TRBJ2-1; TCRdb lists TRBD2, though no DNA is available to test this call. The CDR3 is made up of 15 amino acids. Germline-derived CDR1 and CDR2 are LNHDA and SQIVND (reference sequence). CDR3 amino acids: CASSNGGGAFYEQFF.

J is TRBJ2-7 and V is TRBV7-8. This CDR3 spans 13 amino acids. Germline CDR1 is SGHVS and CDR2 is FQNEAQ. CDR3 loop: CASSLSEVHEQYF.

The rearrangement uses TRBV19 and TRBJ2-1; without DNA, the TCRdb call of TRBD2 cannot be checked. Germline lookup yields CDR1 LNHDA and CDR2 SQIVND (reference sequence). This CDR3 is 16 amino acids long. This chain's CDR3 is CASKLSGGSSYNEQFF. The whole variable domain, remainder taken from reference TRBV19 and TRBJ2-1, is DGGITQSPKYLFRKEGQNVTLSCEQNLNHDAMYWYRQDPGQGLRLIYYSQIVNDFQKGDIAEGYSVSREKKESFPLTVTSAQKNPTAFYLCASKLSGGSSYNEQFFGPGTRLTVL.

This rearrangement joins TRBV12-3 or TRBV12-4 to TRBJ1-2; TCRdb names TRBD1, which stays unverified in the absence of DNA. The CDR3 totals 13 residues. The CDR3 here is CASSLPGIYGYTF.

The chain is built from TRBV12-3 or TRBV12-4 and TRBJ2-3; TCRdb indicates TRBD2, and absent DNA this call remains unverified. This CDR3 spans 16 amino acids. CDR3 sequence: CASSPRTSEITDTQYF.

J is TRBJ1-6 and V is TRBV7-2. Germline V gene lookup returns CDR1 SGHTA and CDR2 FQGNSA. The CDR3 consists of 17 residues. CDR3 sequence reads: CASSPGRFGSYNSPLHF.

The chain joins TRBV7-6 to TRBJ1-2; TCRdb proposes TRBD1, but this gene call is untestable without DNA. The CDR3 runs 13 residues. Germline-derived CDR1 and CDR2 are SGHVS and FNYEAQ. The CDR3 reads CASSRGGNYGYTF.

V usage is TRBV6-5 and J usage is TRBJ2-7; absent DNA, TCRdb's TRBD1 call cannot be checked. The germline V gene has CDR1 MNHEY and CDR2 SVGAGI. CDR3 length: 13 residues. This CDR3 reads CASSSPRSYEQYF.

CDR3 residues: CSARELAGGHGELFF. The rearrangement links TRBV20-1 to TRBJ2-2; TCRdb selects TRBD2, and the lack of DNA leaves this call unchecked. The CDR3 covers 15 residues. CDR1 is DFQATT and CDR2 is SNEGSKA in the germline V gene (reference sequence).

This sequence joins TRBV5-1 and TRBJ1-1; TCRdb returns TRBD1, unconfirmable since there is no DNA. This CDR3 contains 14 residues. Germline lookup yields CDR1 SGHRS and CDR2 YFSETQ. The CDR3 here is CASRTNPGPTEAFF.

The V call is TRBV7-3, the J call TRBJ2-1. The CDR3 sequence is 14 residues long. CDR1 and CDR2 (germline): SGHTA, FQGTGA. The CDR3 region is CASSLMADYNEQFF.